This record looks at one T cell receptor beta chain sequence and its context. This sample was included in a study of T-cell memory formation after mild COVID-19. TCRdb ran MiXCR on the 5' RACE reads and lists one entry per CDR3 protein. The sample carries 150,000 to 200,000 distinct CDR3 sequences, roughly a third recorded once. With 5 bases removed from V and 4 bases from J, the gap between germline ends came to 18 bases. Germline V gene lookup returns CDR1 GTSNPN and CDR2 SVGIG (reference sequence). The CDR3 has 15 amino acids. This clonotype was obtained from an adult woman who had mild COVID-19 (a few samples of this study predate the infection). Cell type and time point are not known. The rearrangement joins TRBV30 to TRBJ2-1; D gene unclear. Sequencing was done on a sample of PBMCs or a T cell subset sorted from them (not recorded which). CDR3 in amino acids: CAWWAETSIYNEQFF. DNA for the CDR3: TGTGCCTGGTGGGCGGAGACGTCGATTTACAATGAGCAGTTCTTC.